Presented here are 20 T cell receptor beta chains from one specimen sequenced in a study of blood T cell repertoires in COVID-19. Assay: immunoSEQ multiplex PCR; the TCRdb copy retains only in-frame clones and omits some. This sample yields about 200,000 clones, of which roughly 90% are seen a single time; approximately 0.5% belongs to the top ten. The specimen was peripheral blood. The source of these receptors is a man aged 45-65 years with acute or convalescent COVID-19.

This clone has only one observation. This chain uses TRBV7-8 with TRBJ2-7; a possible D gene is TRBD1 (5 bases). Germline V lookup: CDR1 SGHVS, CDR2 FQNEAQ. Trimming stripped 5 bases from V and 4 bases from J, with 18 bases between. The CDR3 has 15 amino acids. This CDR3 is CASSPRPQVSYEQYF. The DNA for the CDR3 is TGTGCCAGCAGCCCCCGACCACAGGTGTCGTACGAGCAGTACTTC.

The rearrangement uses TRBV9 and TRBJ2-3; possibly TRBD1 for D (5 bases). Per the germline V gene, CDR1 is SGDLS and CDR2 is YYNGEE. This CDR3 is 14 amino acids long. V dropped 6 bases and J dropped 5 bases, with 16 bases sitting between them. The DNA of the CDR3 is TGTGCCAGCAATTCGCAGACAGTCCAAGATACGCAGTATTTT. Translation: CASNSQTVQDTQYF.

In DNA, the CDR3 is TGTGCCAGCAGCCGGACAGGGGGGCACTATGGCTACACCTTC. Translation: CASSRTGGHYGYTF. The rearrangement uses TRBV28 and TRBJ1-2; 10 nucleotides align to TRBD1. After removal of 6 bases from V and 3 bases from J, the junction contained 4 bases not matched to a gene. Germline V gene data show CDR1 as MDHEN and CDR2 as SYDVKM. This CDR3 contains 14 residues.

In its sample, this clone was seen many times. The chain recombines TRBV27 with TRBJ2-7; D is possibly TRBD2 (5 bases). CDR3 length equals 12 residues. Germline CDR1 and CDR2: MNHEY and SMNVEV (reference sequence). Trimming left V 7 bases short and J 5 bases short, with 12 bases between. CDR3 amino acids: CASKEAGNEQYF. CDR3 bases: TGTGCCAGCAAGGAGGCGGGTAACGAGCAGTACTTC.

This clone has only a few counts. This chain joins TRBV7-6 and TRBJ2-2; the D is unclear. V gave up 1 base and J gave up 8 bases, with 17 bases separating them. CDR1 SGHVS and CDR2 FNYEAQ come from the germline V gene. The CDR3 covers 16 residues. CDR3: CASSLGSRPGEGELFF. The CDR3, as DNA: TGTGCCAGCAGCTTAGGTTCGCGTCCCGGAGAGGGGGAGCTGTTTTTT.

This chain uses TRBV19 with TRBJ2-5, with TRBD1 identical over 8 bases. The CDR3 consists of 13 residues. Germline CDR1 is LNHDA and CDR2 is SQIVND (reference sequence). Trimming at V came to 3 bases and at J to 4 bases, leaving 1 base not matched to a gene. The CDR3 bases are TGTGCCAGTAGTATTACAGGGGGAGAGACCCAGTACTTC. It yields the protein CASSITGGETQYF.

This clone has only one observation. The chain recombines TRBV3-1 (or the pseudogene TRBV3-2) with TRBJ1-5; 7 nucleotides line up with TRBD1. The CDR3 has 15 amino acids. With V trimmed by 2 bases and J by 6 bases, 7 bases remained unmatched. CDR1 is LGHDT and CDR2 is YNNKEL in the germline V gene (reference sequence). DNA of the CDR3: TGTGCCAGCAGCCAACGACAGGGCCTGGGTCAGCCCCAGCATTTT. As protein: CASSQRQGLGQPQHF.

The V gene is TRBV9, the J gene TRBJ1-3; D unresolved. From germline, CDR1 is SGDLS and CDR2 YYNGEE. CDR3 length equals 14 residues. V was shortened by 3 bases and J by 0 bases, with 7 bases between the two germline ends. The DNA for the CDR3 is TGTGCCAGCAGCGGCCAGTCCTCTGGAAACACCATATATTTT. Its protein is CASSGQSSGNTIYF.

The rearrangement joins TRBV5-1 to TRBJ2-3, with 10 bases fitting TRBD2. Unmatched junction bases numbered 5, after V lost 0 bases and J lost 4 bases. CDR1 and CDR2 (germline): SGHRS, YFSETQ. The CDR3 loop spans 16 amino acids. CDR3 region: CASSLGSSGGPDTQYF. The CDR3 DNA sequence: TGCGCCAGCAGCTTGGGATCTAGCGGGGGCCCAGATACGCAGTATTTT. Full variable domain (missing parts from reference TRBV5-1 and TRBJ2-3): KAGVTQTPRYLIKTRGQQVTLSCSPISGHRSVSWYQQTPGQGLQFLFEYFSETQRNKGNFPGRFSGRQFSNSRSEMNVSTLELGDSALYLCASSLGSSGGPDTQYFGPGTRLTVL.

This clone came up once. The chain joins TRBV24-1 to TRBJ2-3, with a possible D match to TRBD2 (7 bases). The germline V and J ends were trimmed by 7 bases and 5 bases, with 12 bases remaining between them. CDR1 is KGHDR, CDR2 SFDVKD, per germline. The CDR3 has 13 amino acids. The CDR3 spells CATRRGGEDTQYF. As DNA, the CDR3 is TGTGCCACCAGGAGGGGGGGGGAAGATACGCAGTATTTT.

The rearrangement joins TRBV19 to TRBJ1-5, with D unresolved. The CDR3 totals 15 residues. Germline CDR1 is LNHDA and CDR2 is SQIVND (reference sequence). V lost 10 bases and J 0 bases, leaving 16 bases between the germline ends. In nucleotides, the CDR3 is TGTGCCACCAGTGGAGGGCAGTTTAGCAATCAGCCCCAGCATTTT. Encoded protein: CATSGGQFSNQPQHF.

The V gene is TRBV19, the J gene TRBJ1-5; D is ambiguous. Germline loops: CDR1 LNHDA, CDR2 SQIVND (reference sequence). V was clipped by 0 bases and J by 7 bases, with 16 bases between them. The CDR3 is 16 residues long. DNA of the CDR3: TGTGCCAGTAGTATAGATCCCCCCCGGTACCCCCAGCCCCAGCATTTT. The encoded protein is CASSIDPPRYPQPQHF.

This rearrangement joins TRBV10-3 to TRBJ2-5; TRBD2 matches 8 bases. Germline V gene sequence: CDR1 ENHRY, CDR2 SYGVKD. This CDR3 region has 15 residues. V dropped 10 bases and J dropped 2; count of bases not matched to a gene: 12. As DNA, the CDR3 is TGTGCCACCCGGCGCGGTGCGGGAGGTCAAGAGACCCAGTACTTC. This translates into CATRRGAGGQETQYF.

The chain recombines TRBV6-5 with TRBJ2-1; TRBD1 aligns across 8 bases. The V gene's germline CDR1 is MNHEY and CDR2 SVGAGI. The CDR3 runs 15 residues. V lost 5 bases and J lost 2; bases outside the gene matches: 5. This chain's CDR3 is CASSIGQGPYNEQFF. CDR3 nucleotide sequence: TGTGCCAGCAGTATCGGACAGGGACCCTACAATGAGCAGTTCTTC.

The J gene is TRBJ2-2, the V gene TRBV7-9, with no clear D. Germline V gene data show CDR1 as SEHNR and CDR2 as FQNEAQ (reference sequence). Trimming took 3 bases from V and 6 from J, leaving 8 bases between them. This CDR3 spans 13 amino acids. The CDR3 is CASSLSVAGELFF. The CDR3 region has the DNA TGTGCCAGCAGCTTGAGTGTGGCCGGGGAGCTGTTTTTT.

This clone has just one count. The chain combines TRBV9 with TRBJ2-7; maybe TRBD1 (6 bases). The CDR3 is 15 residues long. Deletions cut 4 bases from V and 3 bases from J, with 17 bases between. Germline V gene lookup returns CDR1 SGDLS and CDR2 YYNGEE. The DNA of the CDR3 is TGTGCCAGCAGCCCGGGTCCAGGGGCTGGCTACGAGCAGTACTTC. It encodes CASSPGPGAGYEQYF.

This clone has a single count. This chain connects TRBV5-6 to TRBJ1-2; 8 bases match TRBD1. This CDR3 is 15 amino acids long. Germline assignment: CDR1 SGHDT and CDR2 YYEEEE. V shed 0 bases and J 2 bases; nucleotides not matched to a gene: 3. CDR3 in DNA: TGTGCCAGCAGCTTGGCCGGGACAGGAAACTATGGCTACACCTTC. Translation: CASSLAGTGNYGYTF.

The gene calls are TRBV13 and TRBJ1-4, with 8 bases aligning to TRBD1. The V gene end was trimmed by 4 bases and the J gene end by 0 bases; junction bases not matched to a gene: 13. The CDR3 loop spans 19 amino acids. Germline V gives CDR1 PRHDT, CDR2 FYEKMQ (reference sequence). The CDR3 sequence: CASSSRFRTGLATNEKLFF. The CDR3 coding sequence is TGTGCCAGCAGCTCCCGGTTTAGGACAGGGCTTGCAACTAATGAAAAACTGTTTTTT.

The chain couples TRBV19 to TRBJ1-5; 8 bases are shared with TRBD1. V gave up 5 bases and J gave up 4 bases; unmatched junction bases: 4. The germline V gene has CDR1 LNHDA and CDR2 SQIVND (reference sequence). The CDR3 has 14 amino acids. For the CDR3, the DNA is TGTGCCAGTAGTCACACAGGGGGGAATCAGCCCCAGCATTTT. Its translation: CASSHTGGNQPQHF.

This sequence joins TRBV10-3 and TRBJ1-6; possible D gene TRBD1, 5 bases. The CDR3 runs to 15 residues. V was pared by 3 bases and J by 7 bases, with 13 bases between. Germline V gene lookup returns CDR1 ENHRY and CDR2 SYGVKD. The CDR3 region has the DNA TGTGCCATCAGTGATTGGCAGGGCGGCAATTCACCCCTCCACTTT. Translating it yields CAISDWQGGNSPLHF.